This TCR beta chain appears in the sequencing data of a study of response to subunit inactivated influenza vaccine. Study-wide results and limits: It was the authors' suggestion that each seasonal influenza vaccination recruits few new T cells.

TCRdb re-called the RT-PCR reads through MiXCR, storing one row per CDR3 protein. The sample yields hundreds of thousands of distinct CDR3 sequences, around 18% seen once. CDR1 and CDR2 (germline): KGHDR, SFDVKD. V was clipped by 10 bases and J by 0 bases; unmatched bases: 7. The CDR3 spans 16 residues. As regards this clonotype: Its antigen is still unknown.

The sequence was obtained from a man between 50 and 59 years old who received an inactivated influenza vaccine. Specimen: PBMCs from blood, collected more than 4 days after vaccination. The chain combines TRBV24-1 with TRBJ2-1; 11 bases agree with TRBD2. CDR3 bases: TGTGCCACAAGTAGCGGGAGGGGGAGCTCCTACAATGAGCAGTTCTTC. Translation: CATSSGRGSSYNEQFF.